A single sample is the source of the 28 T cell receptor beta chains below, sequenced in a study of response to subunit inactivated influenza vaccine. Using its own MiXCR run on the RT-PCR reads, TCRdb lists one record per CDR3 protein. The data contain approximately 500,000 distinct CDR3 sequences, about an eighth of them singletons. This specimen consisted of PBMCs from blood, obtained 35 to 45 days after vaccination. These receptors came from a man aged 45 to 65 who received an inactivated influenza vaccine.

The chain has TRBV7-9 and TRBJ2-5, with D perhaps TRBD1 (6 bases). This CDR3 is built from 16 residues. Trimming removed 5 bases from V and 4 bases from J, with 20 bases in between. The germline V gene has CDR1 SEHNR and CDR2 FQNEAQ (reference sequence). This CDR3 reads CASSPPNTGWGETQYF. CDR3 nucleotides: TGTGCCAGCAGCCCTCCGAATACAGGGTGGGGAGAGACCCAGTACTTC.

The J gene is TRBJ2-7, the V gene TRBV6-5; a possible D gene is TRBD2 (6 bases). This CDR3 comprises 14 residues. In germline, CDR1 is MNHEY, CDR2 SVGAGI. The V end was cut by 2 bases, the J end by 2 bases, with 10 bases between. CDR3 protein: CASSYGTGTYEQYF. CDR3 in DNA: TGTGCCAGCAGTTACGGGACTGGGACCTACGAGCAGTACTTC.

Many counts were recorded for this clonotype. The V gene is TRBV6-5, the J gene TRBJ2-7; D might be TRBD1 (5 bases). The CDR3 is 15 residues long. CDR1 MNHEY and CDR2 SVGAGI come from the germline V gene. Between the trimmed V and J ends, which lost 2 bases and 5 bases, there was a span of 16 bases. The CDR3: CASSYLQDGSHEQYF. The CDR3 region has the DNA TGTGCCAGCAGTTACCTACAGGACGGTTCACACGAGCAGTACTTC.

This clonotype was picked up a small number of times. The chain is built from TRBV28 and TRBJ2-1; D gene ambiguous. The CDR3 is 13 amino acids. Looked up from germline, CDR1 is MDHEN and CDR2 is SYDVKM. The germline V and J ends were trimmed by 7 bases and 3 bases, with 10 bases remaining between them. The CDR3 here is CASKYRHYNEQFF. DNA for the CDR3: TGTGCCAGCAAGTATCGGCACTACAATGAGCAGTTCTTC.

This clonotype was counted only a few times. This chain connects TRBV7-6 to TRBJ2-3; maybe TRBD1 (5 bases). From germline, CDR1 is SGHVS and CDR2 FNYEAQ. The V end was cut by 2 bases, the J end by 5 bases, with 17 bases between. The CDR3 is 16 amino acids. The CDR3 here is CASSLTGQIQGDTQYF. The CDR3 nucleotides are TGTGCCAGCAGCTTAACAGGACAAATCCAGGGAGATACGCAGTATTTT.

As concerns this clonotype: At one end, the junction sequence differs from germline, possibly due to a read error. The chain uses TRBV5-4 and TRBJ1-5; D is ambiguous. The CDR3 length is 13 residues. The germline V gene encodes CDR1 SGHNT and CDR2 YYREEE (reference sequence). The CDR3 is CAISLWDNQPQHF. CDR3 nucleotide sequence: TGTGCCATCAGCTTGTGGGATAATCAGCCCCAGCATTTT.

This sequence joins TRBV20-1 and TRBJ2-4; D remains unclear. Per germline, CDR1 DFQATT and CDR2 SNEGSKA (reference sequence). Trimming took 0 bases from V and 7 from J, leaving 16 bases between them. The CDR3 extends over 15 amino acids. The DNA for the CDR3 is TGCAGTGCTAGAGATATCGACGGAGACAAGAACATTCAGTACTTC. Its protein is CSARDIDGDKNIQYF.

This clonotype was observed many times. This sequence joins TRBV11-1 and TRBJ2-1, with unresolved D. V was trimmed by 0 bases and J by 4 bases, leaving 4 bases between them. The CDR3 length is 13 residues. Germline-derived CDR1 and CDR2 are SGHAT and FQDESV (reference sequence). The CDR3 DNA follows: TGTGCCAGCAGCTTAGCCGAATACAATGAGCAGTTCTTC. Its translation is CASSLAEYNEQFF.

This chain uses TRBV7-8 with TRBJ2-5; perhaps TRBD2 as D (5 bases). Per the germline V gene, CDR1 is SGHVS and CDR2 is FQNEAQ. The CDR3 is 14 residues long. Between the trimmed V and J ends, which lost 4 bases and 2 bases, there was a span of 11 bases. The CDR3 here is CASSSRAAQETQYF. DNA for the CDR3: TGTGCCAGCAGCTCGCGGGCAGCTCAAGAGACCCAGTACTTC.

The table lists this clonotype with a few counts. The V and J genes are TRBV3-1 and TRBJ2-2, with no clear D. Germline CDR1 LGHDT, CDR2 YNNKEL (reference sequence). The CDR3 has 14 residues. V lost 0 bases to trimming and J lost 4 bases, with 6 bases between them. The CDR3 protein is CASSQDLPTGELFF. Written as DNA, the CDR3 is TGTGCCAGCAGCCAAGACCTCCCCACCGGGGAGCTGTTTTTT.

V usage is TRBV15 and J usage is TRBJ2-7; the D call may be TRBD1 or TRBD2 (7 bases each). The germline V and J ends were trimmed by 0 bases and 6 bases, with 18 bases remaining between them. CDR1 and CDR2 (germline): LNHNV, YYDKDF (reference sequence). CDR3 length: 16 residues. The CDR3 region has the DNA TGTGCCACCAGCAGAGATCGGGGAGGGGGCCGGAGCGAGCAGTACTTC. Its protein product is CATSRDRGGGRSEQYF.

This chain connects TRBV6-1 to TRBJ2-3; D remains ambiguous. V shed 3 bases and J shed 1 base, with 11 bases lying between them. The germline CDR1 and CDR2 sequences are MNHNS and SASEGT. The CDR3 consists of 15 residues. The DNA for the CDR3 is TGTGCCAGCAGTGATCCGAGCCTGGGCACAGATACGCAGTATTTT. Its protein product is CASSDPSLGTDTQYF.

The chain is built from TRBV11-2 and TRBJ2-5, with D perhaps TRBD2 (7 bases). V was clipped by 5 bases and J by 4 bases, with 11 bases between them. The CDR3 consists of 13 residues. Germline CDR1 and CDR2: SGHAT and FQNNGV. CDR3 sequence (DNA): TGTGCCAGCAGCCGGGGGGCTGTAGAGACCCAGTACTTC. Translated: CASSRGAVETQYF.

In this sample, this clonotype turned up a few times. The CDR3 DNA reads TGTGCCAGCAGCCTTACCAGGGACAATGAGCAGTTCTTC. It translates to CASSLTRDNEQFF. The chain carries TRBV7-9 and TRBJ2-1; a possible D gene is TRBD1 (5 bases). CDR1 is SEHNR, CDR2 FQNEAQ, per germline (reference sequence). The CDR3 has 13 residues. V lost 5 bases, J lost 5 bases, and 10 bases lay in between.

Concerning this clonotype itself: One junction end disagrees with the germline gene, perhaps due to a read error. J is TRBJ2-1 and V is TRBV20-1; D unclear. Germline values: CDR1 DFQATT, CDR2 SNEGSKA (reference sequence). The CDR3 runs 16 residues. CDR3 in amino acids: CSARDSWLSKGNGQFF. CDR3 DNA: TGCAGTGCTAGAGATTCGTGGCTTTCTAAAGGGAATGGGCAGTTCTTC.

The rearrangement joins TRBV20-1 to TRBJ2-6; D is perhaps TRBD2 (6 bases). The germline CDR1 and CDR2 sequences are DFQATT and SNEGSKA (reference sequence). This CDR3 comprises 17 residues. The V gene lost 3 bases and the J gene lost 0 bases, with 15 bases spanning the gap. The CDR3 region has the DNA TGCAGTGCTAGGGGGCCGGGACTCCTCTCTGGGGCCAACGTCCTGACTTTC. Amino acids: CSARGPGLLSGANVLTF.

This chain links TRBV6-5 with TRBJ2-2, with D maybe TRBD1 (6 bases). The CDR3 extends over 15 amino acids. CDR1 MNHEY and CDR2 SVGAGI come from the germline V gene. Between the trimmed V and J ends, which lost 2 bases and 5 bases, there was a span of 12 bases. The DNA of the CDR3 is TGTGCCAGCAGTTACGGGGGCTCACGAACCGGGGAGCTGTTTTTT. Translation gives CASSYGGSRTGELFF.

The rearrangement links TRBV16 to TRBJ1-1, with D possibly TRBD1 on 6 matching bases. The CDR3 is made up of 15 amino acids. Germline assignment: CDR1 KGHSY and CDR2 FQNENV. Between the trimmed V and J ends, which lost 2 bases and 6 bases, there was a span of 16 bases. The CDR3 DNA follows: TGTGCCAGCAGCCAAGTCTCGGACAGAGCTTCTGAAGCTTTCTTT. Its translation is CASSQVSDRASEAFF.

This clonotype showed up many times. The CDR3 bases are TGCAGCGTTGAATCCGGGAGGGGCGGGACTGGCATTCAGTACTTC. Translated, it gives CSVESGRGGTGIQYF. V and J are TRBV29-1 and TRBJ2-4; 8 positions match TRBD2. Germline trimming cut 2 bases from V and 9 bases from J; bases unmatched to any gene: 12. Per germline, CDR1 SQVTM and CDR2 ANQGSEA. This CDR3 comprises 15 residues.

This clonotype was seen ten or more times. This chain connects TRBV20-1 to TRBJ1-6; 7 bases fit TRBD1. V dropped 1 base and J dropped 7; count of bases not matched to a gene: 7. This CDR3 is 15 amino acids long. CDR1 and CDR2 (germline): DFQATT, SNEGSKA (reference sequence). CDR3 in DNA: TGCAGTGCTAGAGCTTCGACAGGGCGAAATTCACCCCTCCACTTT. The encoded protein is CSARASTGRNSPLHF.

This clonotype was seen only a few times. This chain uses TRBV5-1 with TRBJ1-6; tentative D call: TRBD1 (6 bases). The CDR3 loop spans 16 amino acids. V lost 4 bases to trimming and J lost 7 bases, with 18 bases between them. Germline values: CDR1 SGHRS, CDR2 YFSETQ. The CDR3 region is CASSRGPGTINSPLHF. The CDR3 nucleotides are TGCGCCAGCAGCCGAGGGCCCGGGACAATCAATTCACCCCTCCACTTT.

This chain connects TRBV19 to TRBJ2-1; D may match TRBD1 or TRBD2 (5 bases each). The CDR3 is 15 residues long. Trimming shortened V by 7 bases and J by 5 bases, and 18 bases separated the two germline ends. CDR1 is LNHDA and CDR2 is SQIVND in the germline V gene (reference sequence). The CDR3 loop is CASKIGERTNNEQFF. CDR3 nucleotide sequence: TGTGCCAGTAAGATCGGGGAGCGGACAAACAATGAGCAGTTCTTC.

The sample holds one count of this clonotype. The chain combines TRBV7-6 with TRBJ2-5; TRBD2 agrees at 15 bases. The CDR3 totals 15 residues. V dropped 8 bases and J dropped 5; count of bases not matched to a gene: 6. Germline values: CDR1 SGHVS, CDR2 FNYEAQ. The CDR3 nucleotides are TGTGCCAGCCGCTCAGGACTAGCGGGAGGGGAGACCCAGTACTTC. Residues: CASRSGLAGGETQYF.

The chain couples TRBV20-1 to TRBJ2-7, with D unclear. V was shortened by 1 base and J by 7 bases, with 17 bases between the two germline ends. Germline V gene lookup returns CDR1 DFQATT and CDR2 SNEGSKA (reference sequence). The CDR3 length is 14 residues. DNA of the CDR3: TGCAGTGCTAGAGGGGCAGCCTACGTTCGGGAGCAGTACTTC. The encoded protein is CSARGAAYVREQYF.

This clonotype came up many times. The V gene is TRBV15, the J gene TRBJ2-3, with 7 bases matching TRBD1. The CDR3 has 15 residues. The germline CDR1 and CDR2 sequences are LNHNV and YYDKDF (reference sequence). V shed 3 bases, J shed 2 bases, and the junction held 5 bases outside the gene matches. Here the CDR3 reads CATSSRGQSTDTQYF. The DNA of the CDR3 is TGTGCCACCAGCAGCCGGGGACAGTCCACAGATACGCAGTATTTT.

This clonotype was seen more than once but under ten times. The rearrangement uses TRBV5-1 and TRBJ1-1; D remains ambiguous. Germline V CDR1 and CDR2: SGHRS, YFSETQ. The V end lost 0 bases, the J end lost 1 base, and 10 bases lay between the germline ends. The CDR3 runs 15 residues. The CDR3 DNA reads TGCGCCAGCAGCTTGGGGGTGGTTACGAACACTGAAGCTTTCTTT. Residues: CASSLGVVTNTEAFF.

This clonotype has a handful of counts. This chain connects TRBV20-1 to TRBJ1-5; 7 nucleotides line up with TRBD1. This CDR3 comprises 14 residues. Unmatched junction bases numbered 10, after V lost 4 bases and J lost 7 bases. CDR1 is DFQATT and CDR2 is SNEGSKA in the germline V gene (reference sequence). As DNA, the CDR3 is TGCAGTGCTACCTTACAGGGGTGGGGACAGCCCCAGCATTTT. Amino acids: CSATLQGWGQPQHF.

This clonotype showed up just a few times. This chain joins TRBV28 and TRBJ1-3; D call uncertain. The CDR3 has 14 residues. Germline loops: CDR1 MDHEN, CDR2 SYDVKM. V lost 6 bases, J lost 0 bases, and 9 bases lay in between. The CDR3 bases are TGTGCCAGCAGGGAGGGTCCCTCTGGAAACACCATATATTTT. Translated, it gives CASREGPSGNTIYF. The variable domain in full, completed from reference TRBV28 and TRBJ1-3, reads DVKVTQSSRYLVKRTGEKVFLECVQDMDHENMFWYRQDPGLGLRLIYFSYDVKMKEKGDIPEGYSVSREKKERFSLILESASTNQTSMYLCASREGPSGNTIYFGEGSWLTVV.